This T cell receptor (beta chain) is drawn from a study of blood T cell repertoires in COVID-19. This clone has only one observation. This CDR3 is 14 amino acids long. CDR1 is SNHLY and CDR2 is FYNNEI in the germline V gene. Trimming at V came to 7 bases and at J to 2 bases, leaving 7 bases not matched to a gene. Only in-frame clones appear in the TCRdb table, and some are missing; sequencing was by immunoSEQ multiplex PCR. The repertoire holds fewer than 250,000 clones, with around 89% as singletons. The chain is built from TRBV2 and TRBJ1-2; 7 nucleotides match TRBD1. The sequence came from a woman under 30 who had recovered from COVID-19. The specimen was PBMCs or T cells enriched from blood (not recorded which). CDR3 amino acids: CASTGQVGNYGYTF. DNA for the CDR3: TGTGCCAGCACCGGACAGGTCGGAAACTATGGCTACACCTTC. The complete variable domain, with remaining parts taken from reference TRBV2 and TRBJ1-2, reads EPEVTQTPSHQVTQMGQEVILRCVPISNHLYFYWYRQILGQKVEFLVSFYNNEISEKSEIFDDQFSVERPDGSNFTLKIRSTKLEDSAMYFCASTGQVGNYGYTFGSGTRLTVV.